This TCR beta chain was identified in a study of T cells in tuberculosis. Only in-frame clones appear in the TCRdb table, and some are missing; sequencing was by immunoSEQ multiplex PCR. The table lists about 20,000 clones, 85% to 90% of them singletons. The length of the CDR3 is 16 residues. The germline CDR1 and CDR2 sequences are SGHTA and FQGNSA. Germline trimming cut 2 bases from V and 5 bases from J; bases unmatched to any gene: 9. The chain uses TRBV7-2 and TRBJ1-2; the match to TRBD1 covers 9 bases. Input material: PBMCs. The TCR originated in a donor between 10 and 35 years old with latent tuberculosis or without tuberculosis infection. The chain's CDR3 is CASSLSRTGDIYGYTF. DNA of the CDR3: TGTGCCAGCAGCTTATCTCGGACAGGGGATATATATGGCTACACCTTC. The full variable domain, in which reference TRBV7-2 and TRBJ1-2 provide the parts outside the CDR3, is GAGVSQSPSNKVTEKGKDVELRCDPISGHTALYWYRQSLGQGLEFLIYFQGNSAPDKSGLPSDRFSAERTGGSVSTLTIQRTQQEDSAVYLCASSLSRTGDIYGYTFGSGTRLTVV.